This entry describes one T cell receptor (beta chain). The target antigen is unknown. The data originate from a study of shared clonotypes between healthy human individuals. Study observations and caveats: Expectations were that clonotype sharing among donors would be affected by sequencing depth. The donor pool, a small one, limited the genetic and exposure-history diversity represented. The rarefaction results pointed to incomplete sorted-subset sequencing despite large depth.

From germline, CDR1 is SGDLS and CDR2 YYNGEE. The ends lost 7 bases at V and 3 bases at J; junction bases unmatched: 4. The CDR3 spans 14 residues. Sequencing used immunoSEQ multiplex PCR; TCRdb keeps in-frame clones, though not all of them. The table records roughly 2,300,000 clones, 92% of them present only once. Sequenced: naive CD4+ T cells from PBMCs. Sample subset: CD45RA+ positively selected. The V call is TRBV9, the J call TRBJ2-1, with TRBD2 matching over 10 bases. The source of this sequence is a man younger than 35 in good health. Some clones in this sample may be carry-over from other donors' samples. The chain's CDR3 is CASAGTSDYNEQFF. The CDR3 DNA reads as TGTGCCAGCGCCGGGACTAGCGACTACAATGAGCAGTTCTTC.